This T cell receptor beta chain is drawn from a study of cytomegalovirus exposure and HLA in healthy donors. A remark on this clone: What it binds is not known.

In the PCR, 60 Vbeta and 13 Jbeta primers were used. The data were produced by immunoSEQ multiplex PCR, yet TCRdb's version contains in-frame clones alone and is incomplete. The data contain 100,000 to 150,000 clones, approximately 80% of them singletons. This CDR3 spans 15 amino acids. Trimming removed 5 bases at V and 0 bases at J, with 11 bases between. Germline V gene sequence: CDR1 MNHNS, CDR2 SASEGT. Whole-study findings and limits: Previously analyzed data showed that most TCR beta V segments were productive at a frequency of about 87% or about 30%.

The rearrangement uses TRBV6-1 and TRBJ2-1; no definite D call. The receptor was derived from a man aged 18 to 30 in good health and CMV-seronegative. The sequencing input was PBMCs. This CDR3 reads CASSKYTRSYNEQFF. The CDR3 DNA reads TGTGCCAGCAGTAAGTATACTCGCTCCTACAATGAGCAGTTCTTC.